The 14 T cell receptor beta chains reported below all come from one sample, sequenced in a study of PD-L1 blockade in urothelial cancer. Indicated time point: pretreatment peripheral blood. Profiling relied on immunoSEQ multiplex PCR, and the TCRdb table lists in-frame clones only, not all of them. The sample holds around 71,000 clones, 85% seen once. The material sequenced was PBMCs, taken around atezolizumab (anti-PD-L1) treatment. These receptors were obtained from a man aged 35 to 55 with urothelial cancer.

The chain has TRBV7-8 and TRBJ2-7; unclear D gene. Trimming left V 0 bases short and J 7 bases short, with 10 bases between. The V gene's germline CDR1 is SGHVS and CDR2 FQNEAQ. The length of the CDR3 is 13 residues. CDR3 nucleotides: TGTGCCAGCAGCTTAGCAGTAGCTTGGGAGCAGTACTTC. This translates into CASSLAVAWEQYF.

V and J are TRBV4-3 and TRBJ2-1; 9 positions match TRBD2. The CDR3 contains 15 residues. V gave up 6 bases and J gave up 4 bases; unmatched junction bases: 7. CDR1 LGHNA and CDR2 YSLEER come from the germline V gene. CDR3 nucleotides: TGCGCCAGCAGAGATTCGCTAGCGGGATACAATGAGCAGTTCTTC. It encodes CASRDSLAGYNEQFF.

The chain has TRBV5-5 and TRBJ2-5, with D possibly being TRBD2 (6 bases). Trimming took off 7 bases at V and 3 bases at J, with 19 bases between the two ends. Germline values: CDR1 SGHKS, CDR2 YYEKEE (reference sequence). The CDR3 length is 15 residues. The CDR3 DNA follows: TGTGCCAGCGGTAGGTTCGGAGGGGACGAAGAGACCCAGTACTTC. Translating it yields CASGRFGGDEETQYF. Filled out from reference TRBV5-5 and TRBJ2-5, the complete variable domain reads DAGVTQSPTHLIKTRGQQVTLRCSPISGHKSVSWYQQVLGQGPQFIFQYYEKEERGRGNFPDRFSARQFPNYSSELNVNALLLGDSALYLCASGRFGGDEETQYFGPGTRLLVL.

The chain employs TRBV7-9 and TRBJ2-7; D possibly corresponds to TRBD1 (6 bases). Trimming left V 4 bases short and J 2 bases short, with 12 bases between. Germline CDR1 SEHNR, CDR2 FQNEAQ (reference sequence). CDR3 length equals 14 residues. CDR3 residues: CASSYRDNPYEQYF. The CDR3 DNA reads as TGTGCCAGCAGCTACCGGGACAATCCCTACGAGCAGTACTTC. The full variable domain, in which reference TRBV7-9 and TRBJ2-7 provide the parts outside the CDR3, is DTGVSQNPRHKITKRGQNVTFRCDPISEHNRLYWYRQTLGQGPEFLTYFQNEAQLEKSRLLSDRFSAERPKGSFSTLEIQRTEQGDSAMYLCASSYRDNPYEQYFGPGTRLTVT.

Here the CDR3 reads CASSESAPRGKNIQYF. CDR3 DNA sequence: TGCGCCAGCAGTGAGTCGGCCCCCCGGGGCAAAAACATTCAGTACTTC. The chain employs TRBV10-1 and TRBJ2-4; a possible D gene is TRBD2 (5 bases). Germline V gene sequence: CDR1 WNHNN, CDR2 SYGVQD (reference sequence). V gave up 0 bases and J gave up 3 bases, with 12 bases separating them. The CDR3 sequence is 16 residues long.

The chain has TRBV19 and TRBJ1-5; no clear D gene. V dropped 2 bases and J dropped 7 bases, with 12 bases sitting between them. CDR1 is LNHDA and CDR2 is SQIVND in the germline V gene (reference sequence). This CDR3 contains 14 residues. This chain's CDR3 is CASSIKGPGQPQHF. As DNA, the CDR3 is TGTGCCAGTAGTATAAAAGGCCCCGGGCAGCCCCAGCATTTT.

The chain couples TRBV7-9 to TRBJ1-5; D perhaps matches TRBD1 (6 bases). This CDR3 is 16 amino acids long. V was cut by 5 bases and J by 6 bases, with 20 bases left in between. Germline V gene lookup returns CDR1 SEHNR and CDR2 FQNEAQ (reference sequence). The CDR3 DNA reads TGTGCCAGCAGCAAGGACGCCCAAGGGGGTACTCAGCCCCAGCATTTT. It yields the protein CASSKDAQGGTQPQHF.

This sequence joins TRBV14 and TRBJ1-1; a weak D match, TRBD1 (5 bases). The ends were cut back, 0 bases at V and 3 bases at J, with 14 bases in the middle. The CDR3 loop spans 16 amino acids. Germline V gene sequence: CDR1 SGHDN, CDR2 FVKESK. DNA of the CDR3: TGTGCCAGCAGCCAAGATAGGGCAGGGATTGACACTGAAGCTTTCTTT. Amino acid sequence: CASSQDRAGIDTEAFF.

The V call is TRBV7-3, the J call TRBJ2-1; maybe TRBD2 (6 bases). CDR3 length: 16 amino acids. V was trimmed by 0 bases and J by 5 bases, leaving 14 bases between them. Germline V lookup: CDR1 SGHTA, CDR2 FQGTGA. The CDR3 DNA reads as TGTGCCAGCAGCTTAACTGGGCCGGGGGTGCACAATGAGCAGTTCTTC. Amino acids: CASSLTGPGVHNEQFF. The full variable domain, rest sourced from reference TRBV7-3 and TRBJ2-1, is GAGVSQTPSNKVTEKGKYVELRCDPISGHTALYWYRQSLGQGPEFLIYFQGTGAADDSGLPNDRFFAVRPEGSVSTLKIQRTERGDSAVYLCASSLTGPGVHNEQFFGPGTRLTVL.

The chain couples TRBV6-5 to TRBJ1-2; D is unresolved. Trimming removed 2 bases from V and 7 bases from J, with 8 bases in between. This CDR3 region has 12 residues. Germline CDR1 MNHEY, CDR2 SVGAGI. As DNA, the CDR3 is TGTGCCAGCAGTTACGGCGGAAGTGGCTACACCTTC. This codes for CASSYGGSGYTF.

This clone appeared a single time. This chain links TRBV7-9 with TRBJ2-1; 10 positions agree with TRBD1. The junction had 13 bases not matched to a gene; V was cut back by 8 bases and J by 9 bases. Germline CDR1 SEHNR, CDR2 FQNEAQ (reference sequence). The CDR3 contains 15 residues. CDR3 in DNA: TGTGCCAGCCATGTACCCGGGACAGGGGTTGGTGAGCAGTTCTTC. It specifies CASHVPGTGVGEQFF.

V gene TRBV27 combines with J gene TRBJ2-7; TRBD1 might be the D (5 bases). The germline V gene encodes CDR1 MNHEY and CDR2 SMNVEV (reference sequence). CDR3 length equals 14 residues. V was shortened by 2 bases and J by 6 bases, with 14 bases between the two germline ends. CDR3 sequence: CASSLAGAQGEQYF. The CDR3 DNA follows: TGTGCCAGCAGTTTAGCCGGCGCTCAGGGCGAGCAGTACTTC.

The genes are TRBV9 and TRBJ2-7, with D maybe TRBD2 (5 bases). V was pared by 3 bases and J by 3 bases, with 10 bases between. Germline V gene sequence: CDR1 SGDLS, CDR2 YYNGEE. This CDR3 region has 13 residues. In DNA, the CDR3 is TGTGCCAGCAGCGAGGCTAGCAGCTACGAGCAGTACTTC. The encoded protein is CASSEASSYEQYF.

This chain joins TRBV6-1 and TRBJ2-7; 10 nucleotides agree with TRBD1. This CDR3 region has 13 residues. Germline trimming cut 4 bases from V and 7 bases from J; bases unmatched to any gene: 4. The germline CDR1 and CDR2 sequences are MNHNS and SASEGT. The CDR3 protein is CASSGGQGREQYF. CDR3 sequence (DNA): TGTGCCAGCAGTGGGGGACAGGGGCGGGAGCAGTACTTC.